Reported below is one T cell receptor (beta chain). Its target is unknown. This entry belongs to a study of spatial heterogeneity in lung cancer. Study-level background: PBMC collected at follow-up were sequenced when available, a median of roughly 25 months after resection. General study points: At resection, ubiquitous expanded tumor TCRs appeared in blood more than at follow-up.

The CDR3 is 15 amino acids. CDR1 and CDR2 (germline): SGHNT, YYREEE (reference sequence). Trimming left V 5 bases short and J 2 bases short, with 15 bases between. Time point in this sample: blood at routine non-recurrence follow-up after resection. Sequencing of whole RNA from tumor, nontumor lung or frozen PBMC involved no sorting. Unique molecular identifiers tagged every individual TCR cDNA molecule. TCRdb itself ran the 5' RACE reads through MiXCR, one entry per CDR3 protein. The table has 110,000 or so distinct CDR3 sequences, more than 10% seen once. This chain uses TRBV5-4 with TRBJ2-3; D is possibly TRBD2 (6 bases). The receptor's source is a female donor with early-stage non-small cell lung cancer. Sequenced material: PBMCs, taken at follow-up. The CDR3 spells CASRSLALDTDTQYF. The DNA for the CDR3 is TGTGCCAGCAGGTCACTAGCTCTAGACACAGATACGCAGTATTTT.